Detailed here is one TCR beta chain. The assay was immunoSEQ multiplex PCR, and TCRdb's table has in-frame clones only and misses some. The sample includes about 110,000 clones, 75% to 85% of them seen just once. The data derive from a study of blood T cell repertoires in COVID-19. Study as a whole: The United States, Italy and Spain provided the acute and convalescent COVID-19 samples. In each case, the material was cDNA or gDNA derived from T cells, B-cell-depleted T cells, or PBMCs.

Sequenced: peripheral blood. The sequence derives from a man at least 80 years old with COVID-19, enrolled during active disease.

The CDR3 nucleotides are TGTGCCAGCAGCACCCGACAGGGGGCTAACAATGAGCAGTTCTTC. It specifies CASSTRQGANNEQFF. The chain carries TRBV9 and TRBJ2-1; 10 bases match TRBD1. The V gene's germline CDR1 is SGDLS and CDR2 YYNGEE. The CDR3 consists of 15 residues. J was trimmed by 5 bases and V by 4 bases; bases with no gene match: 6.